This record covers a single T cell receptor (beta chain). What it binds is unknown. Each contributor possessed a minimum of one pre-ART and a minimum of two post-ART PBMC samples. This specimen comes from a study of long-term antiretroviral therapy in people with HIV. General observations from the study: The blood, collected between about 2004 and 2017, was possibly taken under older ART regimens.

Survey-level immunoSEQ v3.0 assays were run. Sequencing had a target that covered roughly 40,000-55,000 T-cell genomes per sample. Only in-frame clones appear in the TCRdb table, and some are missing; sequencing was by immunoSEQ multiplex PCR. The table has 20,000 to 25,000 clones, approximately 95% seen once. The CDR3 has 15 residues. V dropped 0 bases and J dropped 0 bases, with 4 bases sitting between them. Germline V gene data show CDR1 as SGHRS and CDR2 as YFSETQ. The TCR comes from a woman aged 40 to 50 with HIV. V usage is TRBV5-1 and J usage is TRBJ2-6; D is unresolved. The sample was unsorted PBMCs, taken 7.6 years after starting antiretroviral therapy. For the CDR3, the DNA is TGCGCCAGCAGCTTGGGATTCTCTGGGGCCAACGTCCTGACTTTC. Translated: CASSLGFSGANVLTF.